One and the same sample provided the 30 T cell receptor beta chains below, sequenced in a study of T cells after yellow fever vaccination. TCRdb processed the 5' RACE reads anew with MiXCR; each CDR3 protein has one entry. Among approximately 300,000 distinct CDR3 sequences, 7.5% to 9% were seen once, and the ten largest hold about 20%. The sequencing used PBMCs, collected on the day of the first yellow fever vaccination. These receptors were obtained from a man between 18 and 35 years old who received the YFV17D yellow fever vaccine.

This clonotype was picked up a small number of times. The chain recombines TRBV2 with TRBJ2-1, with TRBD2 matching over 7 bases. Germline-derived CDR1 and CDR2 are SNHLY and FYNNEI. V shed 4 bases and J 8 bases; nucleotides not matched to a gene: 8. The CDR3 consists of 14 residues. Here the CDR3 DNA reads TGTGCCAGCAGTGGTGGGAGGGTCCGGGATGAGCAGTTCTTC. Translated, it gives CASSGGRVRDEQFF.

Ten or more counts support this clonotype. The chain links TRBV7-2 to TRBJ2-3; 12 nucleotides match TRBD2. Trimming took 5 bases from V and 6 from J; bases not matched to a gene: 6. Germline CDR1 is SGHTA and CDR2 is FQGNSA. The CDR3 loop spans 15 amino acids. The DNA for the CDR3 is TGTGCCAGCAGCCCCCGGACTAGCGGGGTGGATACGCAGTATTTT. It yields the protein CASSPRTSGVDTQYF.

This clonotype came up many times. The chain has TRBV20-1 and TRBJ2-7; 9 nucleotides line up with TRBD1. The V segment lost 7 bases and the J segment 3 bases; nucleotides outside the gene matches: 4. CDR1 is DFQATT, CDR2 SNEGSKA, per germline (reference sequence). This CDR3 spans 12 amino acids. CDR3 in DNA: TGCAGTGTCCCGGGACAGGGCTACGAGCAGTACGTC. Residues: CSVPGQGYEQYV.

This clonotype has a handful of counts. The CDR3 coding sequence is TGTGCTAGCTCGGGCGGCGGGGGGGCCATAGATACGCAGTATTTT. It translates to CASSGGGGAIDTQYF. This chain uses TRBV5-4 with TRBJ2-3, with TRBD2 matching over 9 bases. Germline CDR1 SGHNT, CDR2 YYREEE (reference sequence). This CDR3 comprises 15 residues.

This clonotype was counted between two and nine times. The chain couples TRBV6-5 to TRBJ2-3; D ambiguous. Germline CDR1 reads MNHEY; CDR2 reads SVGAGI. This CDR3 region has 14 residues. Trimming took off 4 bases at V and 4 bases at J, with 12 bases between the two ends. The CDR3 DNA sequence: TGTGCCAGCAGTTCCTCCCCCCCCCCAGATACGCAGTATTTT. Its protein is CASSSSPPPDTQYF.

The sample holds many counts of this clonotype. This chain joins TRBV24-1 and TRBJ2-5; tentative D call: TRBD1 (6 bases). Germline V gene lookup returns CDR1 KGHDR and CDR2 SFDVKD. With 1 base removed from V and 5 bases from J, the gap between germline ends came to 13 bases. The CDR3 sequence is 15 residues long. This CDR3 is CATSDFWQGTETQYF. CDR3 nucleotides: TGTGCCACCAGTGATTTTTGGCAGGGGACGGAGACCCAGTACTTC.

In this sample, this clonotype turned up a few times. The V gene is TRBV5-2, the J gene TRBJ1-2; TRBD1, the D gene given by the table, was not confirmed from the DNA. TRBV5-2 is labeled a pseudogene. This CDR3 spans 22 amino acids. DNA for the CDR3: TGTGCCAGCAACACCTTGACAGGCGTGAAGGAGGAACCCGAGGGGATCCTTGAAGGCTACACCTTC. Its protein product is CASNTLTGVKEEPEGILEGYTF.

The chain links TRBV24-1 to TRBJ2-2, with D perhaps given as TRBD1 or TRBD2 (5 bases each). The V and J ends lost 6 bases and 3 bases respectively, with 19 bases between them. Germline CDR1 reads KGHDR; CDR2 reads SFDVKD. The CDR3 has 17 residues. CDR3 sequence (DNA): TGTGCCACCAGTCCGACCGGTGGCCGGGGCGACACCGGGGAGCTGTTTTTT. Translating gives CATSPTGGRGDTGELFF.

V is TRBV5-1 and J is TRBJ2-7, with 10 bases matching TRBD1. J lost 4 bases, V lost 1 base, and 8 bases had no gene match. This CDR3 spans 16 amino acids. Germline loops: CDR1 SGHRS, CDR2 YFSETQ. CDR3 DNA sequence: TGCGCCAGCAGCTTGACCTCCGGGACAGGGGCGTACGAGCAGTACTTC. As protein: CASSLTSGTGAYEQYF.

This clonotype was seen ten or more times. The CDR3 DNA reads as TGTGCCAGCAGCCTCAGGGTAGGAGAGACCCAGTACTTC. This gives the protein CASSLRVGETQYF. The J gene is TRBJ2-5, the V gene TRBV7-3; tentatively, D is TRBD1 (5 bases). CDR3 length equals 13 residues. Per germline, CDR1 SGHTA and CDR2 FQGTGA. V was shortened by 5 bases and J by 4 bases, with 11 bases between the two germline ends.

In its sample, this clonotype was seen a few times. The chain joins TRBV11-2 to TRBJ2-5; D may be TRBD2 (6 bases). V lost 3 bases to trimming and J lost 5 bases, with 19 bases between them. Germline CDR1 is SGHAT and CDR2 is FQNNGV. There are 16 residues in the CDR3. The CDR3, as DNA: TGTGCCAGCAGCTTGCAGCGGGTCTCGGTTTTGGAGACCCAGTACTTC. It encodes CASSLQRVSVLETQYF.

The chain couples TRBV12-3 or TRBV12-4 to TRBJ1-1; weak D call: TRBD1 (5 bases). Trimming stripped 7 bases from V and 3 bases from J, with 12 bases between. The CDR3 covers 13 residues. The CDR3, as DNA: TGTGCCAGCACCCGGCAGGGAGACACTGAAGCTTTCTTT. It translates to CASTRQGDTEAFF.

CDR3 bases: TGTGCCAGTAGTCCGGGGCAGATGCAAGAGACCCAGTACTTC. Translating it yields CASSPGQMQETQYF. V is TRBV19 and J is TRBJ2-5; D may match TRBD1 or TRBD2 (5 bases each). V was pared by 5 bases and J by 2 bases, with 12 bases between. Germline V gene lookup returns CDR1 LNHDA and CDR2 SQIVND (reference sequence). This CDR3 is built from 14 residues.

This clonotype was counted ten times or more. V usage is TRBV7-9 and J usage is TRBJ2-3; a possible D gene is TRBD2 (5 bases). The V gene's germline CDR1 is SEHNR and CDR2 FQNEAQ (reference sequence). This CDR3 is built from 15 residues. V lost 2 bases, J lost 4 bases, and 13 bases lay in between. CDR3 DNA sequence: TGTGCCAGCAGCTTACGGACTGCCCCCCCAGATACGCAGTATTTT. Translation: CASSLRTAPPDTQYF.

V usage is TRBV21-1 and J usage is TRBJ1-5; TRBD1, the table's D call, lacks a check against the DNA. TRBV21-1 is a listed pseudogene. There are 17 residues in the CDR3. The CDR3 DNA follows: TGTGCCAGCAGCAAAGAACCCTGGGCGGAGGACAATCAGCCCCAGCATTTT. This encodes CASSKEPWAEDNQPQHF.

This clonotype occurred a few times. V is TRBV15 and J is TRBJ2-7; no reliable D call. This CDR3 is 15 amino acids long. Germline-derived CDR1 and CDR2 are LNHNV and YYDKDF (reference sequence). Trimming pared 1 base from V and 4 bases from J, leaving 14 bases between. CDR3 amino acids: CATSRGRQLEYEQYF. CDR3 nucleotide sequence: TGTGCCACCAGCAGAGGCCGGCAGCTCGAATACGAGCAGTACTTC.

The chain carries TRBV7-2 and TRBJ2-7; 11 bases agree with TRBD2. From germline, CDR1 is SGHTA and CDR2 FQGNSA. The V segment lost 2 bases and the J segment 5 bases; nucleotides outside the gene matches: 5. The CDR3 has 15 residues. This CDR3 reads CASSLYPSGGHEQYV. The CDR3 DNA follows: TGTGCCAGCAGCTTATATCCTAGCGGGGGGCACGAGCAGTACGTC.

This sequence joins TRBV5-1 and TRBJ2-5, with D unclear. V was clipped by 3 bases and J by 2 bases, with 8 bases between them. This CDR3 is built from 13 residues. From germline, CDR1 is SGHRS and CDR2 YFSETQ. The CDR3 DNA follows: TGCGCCAGCAGCTCCGCGGCACAAGAGACCCAGTACTTC. Protein: CASSSAAQETQYF.

The gene calls are TRBV19 and TRBJ2-7; 9 positions match TRBD2. This CDR3 comprises 14 residues. The V and J ends lost 7 bases and 1 base, in that order; junction bases with no gene match: 5. Germline values: CDR1 LNHDA, CDR2 SQIVND (reference sequence). DNA for the CDR3: TGTGCCAGTACAGCGGGGGGCGGTTCCTACGAGCAGTACTTC. Its translation: CASTAGGGSYEQYF.

There are a few counts of this clonotype. V is TRBV5-1 and J is TRBJ2-1; TRBD2 agrees at 7 bases. Unmatched junction bases numbered 5, after V lost 1 base and J lost 7 bases. The CDR3 extends over 14 amino acids. The germline V gene has CDR1 SGHRS and CDR2 YFSETQ. CDR3 protein: CASSLPAGDNEQFF. The CDR3 DNA reads TGCGCCAGCAGCTTGCCCGCGGGGGATAATGAGCAGTTCTTC.

This clonotype has only a few counts. The chain couples TRBV10-3 to TRBJ2-7; no clear D gene. Germline V gene data show CDR1 as ENHRY and CDR2 as SYGVKD. The length of the CDR3 is 14 residues. V lost 1 base and J 2 bases, leaving 9 bases between the germline ends. DNA for the CDR3: TGTGCCATCAGTGAGTTTCACAGACCCTACGAGCAGTACTTC. This encodes CAISEFHRPYEQYF.

The chain uses TRBV5-1 and TRBJ1-1; no firm D call. Per germline, CDR1 SGHRS and CDR2 YFSETQ. V was clipped by 3 bases and J by 3 bases, with 12 bases between them. This CDR3 is 14 amino acids long. The CDR3 nucleotides are TGCGCCAGCAGCTCCCCGGCAGCCCACACTGAAGCTTTCTTT. Its translation: CASSSPAAHTEAFF.

The sample holds a few counts of this clonotype. The gene calls are TRBV7-9 and TRBJ1-1; no firm D call. This CDR3 spans 12 amino acids. Per the germline V gene, CDR1 is SEHNR and CDR2 is FQNEAQ (reference sequence). V was cut by 4 bases and J by 0 bases, with 3 bases left in between. Here the CDR3 reads CASSYLNTEAFF. The CDR3 nucleotides are TGTGCCAGCAGCTACCTGAACACTGAAGCTTTCTTT.

The V call is TRBV29-1, the J call TRBJ1-3; 11 bases line up with TRBD1. This CDR3 spans 13 amino acids. Unmatched junction bases numbered 7, after V lost 7 bases and J lost 8 bases. Germline CDR1 is SQVTM and CDR2 is ANQGSEA. CDR3 loop: CSGKRTGGHTIYF. The CDR3, as DNA: TGCAGCGGTAAACGGACAGGGGGCCACACCATATATTTT.

The chain uses TRBV7-8 and TRBJ2-3; no firm D call. Germline V gene data show CDR1 as SGHVS and CDR2 as FQNEAQ. The CDR3 sequence is 15 residues long. V dropped 0 bases and J dropped 0 bases, with 7 bases sitting between them. The CDR3 DNA reads TGTGCCAGCAGCTTAGCGGGCAGGAGCACAGATACGCAGTATTTT. This encodes CASSLAGRSTDTQYF.

DNA of the CDR3: TGTGCCAGCAGCCAGGGACACTCTGGCTCCTACGAGCAGTACGTC. As protein: CASSQGHSGSYEQYV. J is TRBJ2-7 and V is TRBV5-5; maybe TRBD1 (6 bases). This CDR3 contains 15 residues. V was trimmed by 4 bases and J by 0 bases, leaving 14 bases between them. CDR1 is SGHKS and CDR2 is YYEKEE in the germline V gene (reference sequence).

Only a few counts were recorded for this clonotype. The rearrangement links TRBV27 to TRBJ1-2; D ambiguous. V gave up 4 bases and J gave up 8 bases, with 11 bases separating them. In germline, CDR1 is MNHEY, CDR2 SMNVEV (reference sequence). The CDR3 consists of 12 residues. The DNA of the CDR3 is TGTGCCAGCAGTTCCTACAAGGACGGCTACACCTTC. It specifies CASSSYKDGYTF.

The chain couples TRBV7-6 to TRBJ1-6, with 7 bases that match TRBD1. CDR1 and CDR2 (germline): SGHVS, FNYEAQ. The trim removed 6 bases at V and 8 bases at J, leaving 10 bases unmatched. The CDR3 is made up of 15 amino acids. The CDR3 is CASRATGDIDSPLHF. The CDR3 nucleotides are TGTGCCAGCAGGGCAACAGGGGATATAGATTCACCCCTCCACTTT.

This clonotype appeared a few times. The V gene is TRBV5-1, the J gene TRBJ2-3, with no clear D. V was cut by 1 base and J by 1 base, with 10 bases left in between. This CDR3 spans 15 amino acids. Per the germline V gene, CDR1 is SGHRS and CDR2 is YFSETQ. CDR3 in amino acids: CASSLTHAGTDTQYF. In nucleotides, the CDR3 is TGCGCCAGCAGCTTGACTCACGCCGGCACAGATACGCAGTATTTT.

About this clonotype itself: An end of the junction does not agree with germline; a read error may underlie this. The V call is TRBV7-3, the J call TRBJ2-2, with 8 bases that match TRBD1. Germline CDR1 and CDR2: SGHTA and FQGTGA. The CDR3 has 13 residues. The CDR3 spells CATSRGLTGELFF. The CDR3 DNA follows: TGTGCCACCAGCAGGGGGCTCACCGGGGAGCTGTTTTTT.